Sequencing of this TCR beta chain was carried out in a study of blood T cell repertoires in COVID-19. The trim removed 0 bases at V and 5 bases at J, leaving 14 bases unmatched. The CDR3 sequence is 18 residues long. The germline gives CDR1 GTSNPN, CDR2 SVGIG (reference sequence). The repertoire was sequenced with immunoSEQ multiplex PCR; TCRdb's copy has only in-frame clones and lacks some. Here the sample spans approximately 60,000 clones, around 76% being singletons. The specimen sequenced was peripheral blood. The sequence came from a woman aged 80 or older with acute or convalescent COVID-19. V and J are TRBV30 and TRBJ2-1, with 9 bases fitting TRBD1. CDR3 coding DNA: TGTGCCTGGAGTGTAGAAGGTCGCGGGACAGGGTCCAACAATGAGCAGTTCTTC. It codes for CAWSVEGRGTGSNNEQFF.